A selection of T cell receptor beta chains follows, all from one sample in a study of blood T cell repertoires in COVID-19. Sequencing was performed with immunoSEQ multiplex PCR; in TCRdb, only in-frame clones are kept and a portion is missing. The data contain roughly 140,000 clones, over 70% of them seen just once; the ten biggest clones take up roughly 4.3%. The sequenced material came from PBMCs or T cells enriched from blood (not recorded which). All receptors come from a man aged 45-60 years in a cohort exposed to, infected with or recovered from COVID-19 (not recorded which). Both conserved end residues are part of each CDR3.

v_call cdr3_aa
TRBV19 CASSIPSALRVYGYTF
TRBV7-8 CASSLRGGATDTQYF
TRBV12-3/TRBV12-4 CASSLESYEQYF
TRBV10-3 CAISDAANYGYTF
TRBV6-5 CASNIRGGHEQYF
TRBV28 CASALGGNYGYTF
TRBV6-1 CASSEGLANSPLHF
TRBV13 CASSLDLPGAAETQYF
TRBV28 CASSLWTRSGTSGRIAEKETQYF
TRBV7-2 CASSLQGLSAYEQYF
TRBV5-6 CASSPEAARHEQYF
TRBV20-1 CSALPWDTQYF
TRBV7-6 CASSPVSDTQYF
TRBV7-2 CASSLGGLYGYTF
TRBV2 CATPGSGQETQYF
TRBV28 CASSLRLVETQYF
TRBV24-1 CATSDAGTGRDEQFF
TRBV9 CASSEGLAGVYEQYF
TRBV5-1 CASSLADGELFF
TRBV2 CASSGTARELFF
TRBV7-9 CASSKPSGSDTGELFF
TRBV27 CASGLGTGNEKLFF
TRBV7-9 CASSSGGAGEQYF
TRBV9 CASSVVVESDEQYF
TRBV6-2/TRBV6-3 CASSVLSGAAEETQYF
TRBV28 CASYGLIEAFF
TRBV6-2/TRBV6-3 CASSYGTSSYEQYF
TRBV10-3 CAIRAGLDGYTF
TRBV14 CASSQDPLSEVSHF
TRBV9 CASSVGEALHEQYF
TRBV28 CASSSSTGVGDEQYF
TRBV10-1 CASSETGVFSYEQYF
TRBV29-1 CSVDGWAGRDFLSYNEQFF
TRBV3-1/TRBV3-2 CASSQERTLGDTEAFF
TRBV28 CASSHQRPGQGAYGYTF
TRBV19 CASRASGSYEQYF
TRBV27 CASSFGEGGELFF
TRBV18 CASSLGSPLHF
TRBV6-5 CASSSLTANTEAFF